These 27 T cell receptor beta chains came from one sample sequenced in a study of T cells after yellow fever vaccination (dated by TCRdb to the late 2010s). Library creation used 5' RACE. These reads were obtained on an Illumina HiSeq 2500. In TCRdb, the public reads were trimmed at Q25 with fastp and aligned with MiXCR, with productive beta chains retained. Identical CDR3 proteins give one entry, which carries the most common genes and DNA. This sample has around 590,000 distinct CDR3 sequences in its table, and roughly an eighth of those were observed once. In total, the top ten clones hold 14% to 15% of the sample. The intended sense of this specimen's treatment or condition label: live attenuated yellow fever vaccine strain. This sample comprised PBMCs, obtained on the day of the yellow fever booster vaccination. The source of these receptors is a young man who received the YFV17D yellow fever vaccine.

Comment on this clonotype: The junction departs from the called germline gene at one end, perhaps through a read error. V and J are TRBV7-8 and TRBJ2-1, with TRBD2 matching over 12 bases. The germline V gene encodes CDR1 SGHVS and CDR2 FQNEAQ. The CDR3 consists of 14 residues. The CDR3 nucleotides read TGTGCCAGCAGCTTAGGGACCGGGACTAGCGGGTTAGCCTTC. Protein: CASSLGTGTSGLAF. The whole variable domain, filled in from reference TRBV7-8 and TRBJ2-1, reads GAGVSQSPRYKVAKRGQDVALRCDPISGHVSLFWYQQALGQGPEFLTYFQNEAQLDKSGLPSDRFFAERPEGSVSTLKIQRTQQEDSAVYLCASSLGTGTSGLAFGPGTRLTVL.

This clonotype was observed a handful of times. This sequence joins TRBV12-3 or TRBV12-4 and TRBJ1-4; D is uncertain. V lost 5 bases, J lost 6 bases, and 7 bases lay in between. CDR3 length: 12 residues. CDR3 loop: CASSLQDEKLFF. Here the CDR3 DNA reads TGTGCCAGCAGTCTCCAAGATGAAAAACTGTTTTTT.

This clonotype was detected only a few times. The chain uses TRBV21-1 and TRBJ2-1; no check of the table's D call, TRBD1, against the DNA was made. TRBV21-1 is described as a pseudogene. The CDR3 length is 12 residues. The CDR3 DNA reads TGTGCCAGCAAGGTGACAGACAATGAGCAGTTCTTC. The encoded protein is CASKVTDNEQFF.

V is TRBV5-4 and J is TRBJ2-5; the D is unclear. With 4 bases removed from V and 1 base from J, the gap between germline ends came to 11 bases. The V gene's germline CDR1 is SGHNT and CDR2 YYREEE (reference sequence). The CDR3 spans 14 residues. The CDR3 is CASSPDPPQETQYF. The CDR3 DNA follows: TGTGCCAGCAGCCCTGACCCTCCCCAAGAGACCCAGTACTTC.

The chain has TRBV20-1 and TRBJ2-1; D unclear. The germline V gene has CDR1 DFQATT and CDR2 SNEGSKA (reference sequence). V lost 6 bases, J lost 3 bases, and 21 bases lay in between. The CDR3 is 16 residues long. As DNA, the CDR3 is TGCAGTGCCAGACCCCGGGCTAGGGTGAGCTACAATGAGCAGTTCTTC. It translates to CSARPRARVSYNEQFF.

The genes are TRBV5-1 and TRBJ2-7, with D tentatively TRBD1 (6 bases). Germline-derived CDR1 and CDR2 are SGHRS and YFSETQ. This CDR3 region has 12 residues. V was cut by 0 bases and J by 6 bases, with 7 bases left in between. The CDR3 reads CASSLGRGEQYF. The CDR3 region has the DNA TGCGCCAGCAGCTTGGGCAGGGGCGAGCAGTACTTC. Variable domain in full (rest from reference TRBV5-1 and TRBJ2-7): KAGVTQTPRYLIKTRGQQVTLSCSPISGHRSVSWYQQTPGQGLQFLFEYFSETQRNKGNFPGRFSGRQFSNSRSEMNVSTLELGDSALYLCASSLGRGEQYFGPGTRLTVT.

This clonotype was recorded at least ten times. The genes are TRBV4-3 and TRBJ2-7, with 7 bases fitting TRBD1. Germline CDR1 reads LGHNA; CDR2 reads YSLEER. V lost 2 bases and J lost 6; bases outside the gene matches: 4. The length of the CDR3 is 13 residues. The CDR3 nucleotides read TGCGCCAGCAGCCAACACGACAGGGCCGAGCAGTACTTC. This sequence encodes CASSQHDRAEQYF.

The chain has TRBV5-1 and TRBJ1-1, with a possible D match to TRBD1 (6 bases). Trimming shortened V by 3 bases and J by 6 bases, and 12 bases separated the two germline ends. The germline V gene has CDR1 SGHRS and CDR2 YFSETQ. The CDR3 is 13 amino acids. As DNA, the CDR3 is TGCGCCAGCAGCTCCGGACAGTTGTCTGAAGCTTTCTTT. It is translated as CASSSGQLSEAFF.

The CDR3 DNA reads as TGCAGCGTAGAGACAGGGGCAAGCTCCTACGAGCAGTACTTC. This sequence encodes CSVETGASSYEQYF. This chain joins TRBV29-1 and TRBJ2-7, with TRBD1 identical over 8 bases. CDR3 length equals 14 residues. CDR1 is SQVTM and CDR2 is ANQGSEA in the germline V gene. With V trimmed by 6 bases and J by 0 bases, 7 bases remained unmatched.

In this sample, this clonotype turned up a few times. The V call is TRBV7-9, the J call TRBJ2-7; D not certain. In germline, CDR1 is SEHNR, CDR2 FQNEAQ (reference sequence). CDR3 length: 14 amino acids. With 2 bases removed from V and 7 bases from J, the gap between germline ends came to 15 bases. CDR3 nucleotide sequence: TGTGCCAGCAGCTTATCTGTCTCGAGCCAAGAGCAGTACTTC. Protein sequence: CASSLSVSSQEQYF.

The chain joins TRBV23-1 to TRBJ2-7, with 7 bases lining up with TRBD1. TRBV23-1 qualifies as an ORF whose function is uncertain. The CDR3 has 14 amino acids. V shed 3 bases and J 6 bases; nucleotides not matched to a gene: 8. In DNA, the CDR3 is TGCGCCAGCAGTCACCCAACAGGGGTGGGCGAGCAGTACTTC. It is translated as CASSHPTGVGEQYF.

The V gene is TRBV4-2, the J gene TRBJ1-3; no definite D call. Germline CDR1 and CDR2: LGHNA and YNFKEQ. V lost 3 bases, J lost 2 bases, and 14 bases lay in between. The CDR3 is 16 residues long. CDR3 in amino acids: CASSQRVAEAGNTIYF. In nucleotides, the CDR3 is TGTGCCAGCAGCCAGAGGGTGGCAGAAGCTGGAAACACCATATATTTT.

This clonotype was counted only a few times. The chain couples TRBV20-1 to TRBJ1-3; the D is unclear. The CDR3 is made up of 16 amino acids. Germline V gene sequence: CDR1 DFQATT, CDR2 SNEGSKA (reference sequence). V gave up 3 bases and J gave up 0 bases, with 15 bases separating them. The CDR3 reads CSASSRARGSGNTIYF. The CDR3 DNA sequence: TGCAGTGCTAGCTCTCGCGCGCGCGGCTCTGGAAACACCATATATTTT.

The chain couples TRBV18 to TRBJ2-2; unclear D gene. The V end lost 3 bases, the J end lost 2 bases, and 10 bases lay between the germline ends. The CDR3 loop spans 15 amino acids. Per germline, CDR1 KGHSH and CDR2 LQKENI. The CDR3 nucleotides are TGTGCCAGCTCACCGGGCGCGGCCAACACCGGGGAGCTGTTTTTT. Amino acid sequence: CASSPGAANTGELFF.

This clonotype was counted many times. The chain combines TRBV6-5 with TRBJ2-5, with 14 bases fitting TRBD2. With 4 bases clipped from V and 3 bases from J, the junction kept 1 base outside the gene matches. Germline CDR1 MNHEY, CDR2 SVGAGI. There are 15 residues in the CDR3. The CDR3 DNA reads as TGTGCCAGCAGTTCGGGACTAGCGGGGGAAGAGACCCAGTACTTC. This translates into CASSSGLAGEETQYF.

The chain employs TRBV6-4 and TRBJ2-2, with unresolved D. In germline, CDR1 is MRHNA, CDR2 SNTAGT. The length of the CDR3 is 13 residues. V gave up 0 bases and J gave up 6 bases, with 5 bases separating them. CDR3 coding DNA: TGTGCCAGCAGTGACTCCCAGCCCGGGGAGCTGTTTTTT. It yields the protein CASSDSQPGELFF.

The chain has TRBV20-1 and TRBJ2-2, with TRBD2 as a possible D gene (5 bases). Germline loops: CDR1 DFQATT, CDR2 SNEGSKA (reference sequence). Trimming removed 6 bases from V and 0 bases from J, with 29 bases in between. The CDR3 sequence is 20 residues long. In DNA form, the CDR3 reads TGCAGTGCCCCCCTTTGGGGTTCTAGCTTCACCTCCCCGAACACCGGGGAGCTGTTTTTT. Translated: CSAPLWGSSFTSPNTGELFF.

This clonotype was seen ten or more times. V and J are TRBV18 and TRBJ2-7; TRBD2 is a possible D gene (5 bases). Germline assignment: CDR1 KGHSH and CDR2 LQKENI. V lost 6 bases to trimming and J lost 4 bases, with 13 bases between them. The CDR3 is made up of 13 amino acids. The CDR3 here is CASSPEAVYEQYF. The CDR3 bases are TGTGCCAGCTCCCCCGAAGCGGTTTACGAGCAGTACTTC.

The chain has TRBV7-8 and TRBJ1-3; 7 bases are shared with TRBD1. This CDR3 has 15 amino acids. Germline V gene sequence: CDR1 SGHVS, CDR2 FQNEAQ. The junction had 8 bases not matched to a gene; V was cut back by 1 base and J by 8 bases. The chain's CDR3 is CASSLVTGDMDTIYF. CDR3 in DNA: TGTGCCAGCAGCTTAGTAACAGGGGATATGGACACCATATATTTT.

The J gene is TRBJ1-5, the V gene TRBV7-2; perhaps TRBD1 as D (5 bases). V lost 7 bases and J 4 bases, leaving 14 bases between the germline ends. There are 14 residues in the CDR3. Germline V gene lookup returns CDR1 SGHTA and CDR2 FQGNSA. The CDR3 sequence is CASTPGNRNQPQHF. The CDR3 DNA sequence: TGTGCCAGCACCCCAGGGAACCGGAATCAGCCCCAGCATTTT.

This clonotype has a count of ten or more. This chain joins TRBV12-3 or TRBV12-4 and TRBJ2-7, with 10 positions matching TRBD2. Unmatched junction bases numbered 8, after V lost 6 bases and J lost 6 bases. The CDR3 extends over 14 amino acids. The CDR3 here is CASSWSGRDTEQYF. CDR3 coding DNA: TGTGCCAGCAGCTGGAGCGGGAGGGACACCGAGCAGTACTTC.

In this sample, this clonotype turned up a few times. The J gene is TRBJ2-7, the V gene TRBV6-1; 7 nucleotides line up with TRBD1. Unmatched junction bases numbered 8, after V lost 6 bases and J lost 3 bases. CDR1 MNHNS and CDR2 SASEGT come from the germline V gene. The CDR3 has 14 amino acids. The DNA for the CDR3 is TGTGCCAGCAGCCCCTTCGACAGGGTCTACGAGCAGTACTTC. This translates into CASSPFDRVYEQYF.

J is TRBJ2-1 and V is TRBV25-1; 8 bases fit TRBD2. This CDR3 contains 17 residues. Germline V CDR1 and CDR2: MGHDK, SYGVNS. V lost 4 bases and J lost 2; bases outside the gene matches: 10. CDR3: CASSATLTSGTYNEQFF. The CDR3 region has the DNA TGTGCCAGCAGTGCAACCCTTACTAGCGGAACCTACAATGAGCAGTTCTTC.

This clonotype was detected only a few times. This chain links TRBV7-6 with TRBJ2-1; D ambiguous. Trimming removed 1 base at V and 8 bases at J, with 6 bases between. The germline V gene has CDR1 SGHVS and CDR2 FNYEAQ. The CDR3 covers 12 residues. This chain's CDR3 is CASSLVGYEQFF. CDR3 bases: TGTGCCAGCAGCTTAGTGGGGTATGAGCAGTTCTTC.

The chain carries TRBV20-1 and TRBJ1-1; no definite D call. This CDR3 region has 13 residues. Trimming shortened V by 0 bases and J by 6 bases, and 11 bases separated the two germline ends. Germline V CDR1 and CDR2: DFQATT, SNEGSKA (reference sequence). CDR3: CSARDVAVPEAFF. The CDR3 DNA follows: TGCAGTGCTAGAGATGTGGCGGTCCCTGAAGCTTTCTTT.

This clonotype was counted a few times. The chain uses TRBV20-1 and TRBJ2-7; the D is unclear. The germline gives CDR1 DFQATT, CDR2 SNEGSKA (reference sequence). The length of the CDR3 is 11 residues. V gave up 6 bases and J gave up 3 bases, with 9 bases separating them. In DNA form, the CDR3 reads TGCAGTGCGGGATTAAACTACGAGCAGTACTTC. It encodes CSAGLNYEQYF.

The chain has TRBV5-1 and TRBJ2-7; no clear D. V lost 7 bases and J lost 5, with 7 bases in between. CDR3 length equals 10 residues. Germline CDR1 reads SGHRS; CDR2 reads YFSETQ. The CDR3 DNA reads TGCGCCAGCCTCAACAACGAGCAGTACTTC. Amino acid sequence: CASLNNEQYF.